Each of the 30 T cell receptor beta chains below was sequenced from the same sample in a study of blood T cell repertoires in COVID-19. This table comes from immunoSEQ multiplex PCR, and its TCRdb copy is limited to in-frame clones, with some not included. The sample holds 280,000 or so clones, about nine tenths seen once. The sequenced material came from peripheral blood. The receptors were gathered from a woman aged 30 to 39 who had recovered from COVID-19.

The chain links TRBV19 to TRBJ2-5; 11 nucleotides agree with TRBD2. CDR1 is LNHDA, CDR2 SQIVND, per germline (reference sequence). With V trimmed by 5 bases and J by 5 bases, 10 bases remained unmatched. The CDR3 runs to 16 residues. CDR3 protein: CASSVLAGGFGETQYF. CDR3 in DNA: TGTGCCAGTAGTGTCCTAGCGGGGGGTTTCGGTGAGACCCAGTACTTC.

This clone has a single count. The chain is built from TRBV28 and TRBJ1-2; a weak D match, TRBD1 (6 bases). Germline V gene lookup returns CDR1 MDHEN and CDR2 SYDVKM. Trimming stripped 6 bases from V and 8 bases from J, with 16 bases between. The CDR3 is made up of 13 amino acids. The CDR3 sequence: CASRPYRDRGYTF. The CDR3 coding sequence is TGTGCCAGCAGACCTTACAGGGATCGGGGCTACACCTTC.

The rearrangement joins TRBV12-3 or TRBV12-4 to TRBJ2-1; D possibly corresponds to TRBD2 (6 bases). V was trimmed by 7 bases and J by 6 bases, leaving 13 bases between them. The CDR3 covers 13 residues. The CDR3 reads CASIIGDSNEQFF. The CDR3 region has the DNA TGTGCCAGCATCATAGGGGACTCCAATGAGCAGTTCTTC.

The chain links TRBV18 to TRBJ1-6; no definite D call. V was cut by 5 bases and J by 4 bases, with 6 bases left in between. The germline V gene encodes CDR1 KGHSH and CDR2 LQKENI. The CDR3 extends over 13 amino acids. Here the CDR3 DNA reads TGTGCCAGCTCATCGCTATATAATTCACCCCTCCACTTT. Its protein is CASSSLYNSPLHF.

The CDR3 nucleotides read TGTGCCAGCAGTACCCAGGGGTTCGATCAGCCCCAGCATTTT. Encoded protein: CASSTQGFDQPQHF. The chain employs TRBV7-2 and TRBJ1-5, with a tentative D call TRBD1 (6 bases). There are 14 residues in the CDR3. The V gene lost 6 bases and the J gene lost 5 bases, with 14 bases spanning the gap. CDR1 is SGHTA, CDR2 FQGNSA, per germline.

This chain connects TRBV21-1 to TRBJ1-4; TRBD1 is the table's D call and was not checked against the DNA. TRBV21-1 is termed a pseudogene. The CDR3 covers 17 residues. The CDR3 DNA reads as TGTGCCAGCAGCTCCCGAAGACCCGGGACAGGAAATGAAAAACTGTTTTTT. This sequence encodes CASSSRRPGTGNEKLFF.

This clone was recorded at least ten times. V and J are TRBV6-1 and TRBJ2-7; 8 bases agree with TRBD1. Germline V gene sequence: CDR1 MNHNS, CDR2 SASEGT. The CDR3 is 15 residues long. Trimming cost V 1 base and J 2 bases; bases outside gene matches: 4. The CDR3 DNA is TGTGCCAGCAGTGAAGAGGACAGGGTAACCTACGAGCAGTACTTC. Translating gives CASSEEDRVTYEQYF.

The rearrangement uses TRBV7-9 and TRBJ2-5; D possibly corresponds to TRBD2 (5 bases). With 8 bases removed from V and 5 bases from J, the gap between germline ends came to 18 bases. CDR1 SEHNR and CDR2 FQNEAQ come from the germline V gene (reference sequence). CDR3 size: 14 residues. The CDR3 spells CASSLGTGLETQYF. The CDR3 DNA reads TGTGCCAGCTCCTTAGGTACGGGGTTGGAGACCCAGTACTTC.

The J gene is TRBJ1-2, the V gene TRBV6-5; 10 positions match TRBD1. The length of the CDR3 is 15 residues. The V segment lost 4 bases and the J segment 2 bases; nucleotides outside the gene matches: 4. Germline V gives CDR1 MNHEY, CDR2 SVGAGI. DNA of the CDR3: TGTGCCAGCAGTTCCTCGACAGGGGGCAACTATGGCTACACCTTC. Residues: CASSSSTGGNYGYTF.

The chain is built from TRBV2 and TRBJ1-4, with D unresolved. This CDR3 comprises 17 residues. V was pared by 2 bases and J by 0 bases, with 13 bases between. CDR1 and CDR2 (germline): SNHLY, FYNNEI. As DNA, the CDR3 is TGTGCCAGCAGTGAATCCAGGCCTCTCGCAACTAATGAAAAACTGTTTTTT. This translates into CASSESRPLATNEKLFF.

The rearrangement joins TRBV3-1 (or the pseudogene TRBV3-2) to TRBJ2-7; 8 nucleotides agree with TRBD2. This CDR3 spans 15 amino acids. With 4 bases clipped from V and 5 bases from J, the junction kept 10 bases outside the gene matches. CDR1 is LGHDT, CDR2 YNNKEL, per germline (reference sequence). DNA of the CDR3: TGTGCCAGCAGCCGACAAACGGGGGGGCGGGACGAGCAGTACTTC. Translating it yields CASSRQTGGRDEQYF.

This chain links TRBV5-1 with TRBJ1-5, with D uncertain. Germline values: CDR1 SGHRS, CDR2 YFSETQ. The CDR3 has 13 residues. Trimming removed 4 bases at V and 6 bases at J, with 11 bases between. CDR3 sequence (DNA): TGCGCCAGCAGCGTTGGTAGGAGTCAGCCCCAGCATTTT. Translating it yields CASSVGRSQPQHF.

The rearrangement joins TRBV19 to TRBJ1-5; 9 bases line up with TRBD1. Germline V gene sequence: CDR1 LNHDA, CDR2 SQIVND (reference sequence). The ends lost 4 bases at V and 5 bases at J; junction bases unmatched: 3. This CDR3 has 14 residues. In DNA form, the CDR3 reads TGTGCCAGTAGTAGTGACAGGGGGGATCAGCCCCAGCATTTT. Its translation: CASSSDRGDQPQHF.

V usage is TRBV2 and J usage is TRBJ2-1, with D perhaps matching TRBD2 (5 bases). The germline V gene has CDR1 SNHLY and CDR2 FYNNEI. CDR3 size: 14 residues. Trimming stripped 2 bases from V and 6 bases from J, with 11 bases between. The CDR3 DNA follows: TGTGCCAGCAGTGAACAGGCGGGTCTCAATGAGCAGTTCTTC. The encoded protein is CASSEQAGLNEQFF.

CDR3 bases: TGCGCCAGCAACCCAGGGGGTAGTACGCCCTACGAGCAGTACTTC. Translation gives CASNPGGSTPYEQYF. This chain links TRBV5-1 with TRBJ2-7, with TRBD1 matching over 7 bases. V trimming: 6 bases; J trimming: 2 bases; junction bases outside the gene matches: 11. Germline V CDR1 and CDR2: SGHRS, YFSETQ. The CDR3 is made up of 15 amino acids.

V and J are TRBV21-1 and TRBJ1-1. TRBV21-1 is classified as a pseudogene. This CDR3 comprises 16 residues. The CDR3 reads CASSPGLGGVETEAFF. In DNA form, the CDR3 reads TGTGCCAGCAGTCCGGGGTTAGGTGGGGTTGAGACTGAAGCTTTCTTT.

J is TRBJ2-1 and V is TRBV15; D is undetermined. V gave up 5 bases and J gave up 0 bases, with 8 bases separating them. CDR3 length: 14 amino acids. CDR1 is LNHNV, CDR2 YYDKDF, per germline (reference sequence). CDR3 region: CATSPSASYNEQFF. As DNA, the CDR3 is TGTGCCACCAGCCCGAGTGCCTCCTACAATGAGCAGTTCTTC. The variable domain in full, with the rest retrieved from reference TRBV15 and TRBJ2-1, is DAMVIQNPRYQVTQFGKPVTLSCSQTLNHNVMYWYQQKSSQAPKLLFHYYDKDFNNEADTPDNFQSRRPNTSFCFLDIRSPGLGDTAMYLCATSPSASYNEQFFGPGTRLTVL.

This clone occurred once. The chain has TRBV18 and TRBJ1-6; 7 bases align to TRBD1. The CDR3 has 14 residues. The V gene end was trimmed by 3 bases and the J gene end by 7 bases; junction bases not matched to a gene: 3. Germline CDR1 reads KGHSH; CDR2 reads LQKENI. The CDR3, as DNA: TGTGCCAGCTCACCTTTGACAGGGAATTCACCCCTCCACTTT. Protein sequence: CASSPLTGNSPLHF.

The chain has TRBV9 and TRBJ2-6; 10 bases fit TRBD1. V lost 3 bases, J lost 4 bases, and 7 bases stayed unmatched. The CDR3 is made up of 17 amino acids. Looked up from germline, CDR1 is SGDLS and CDR2 is YYNGEE. The CDR3 loop is CASSAAGQGYGANVLTF. For the CDR3, the DNA is TGTGCCAGCAGCGCCGCGGGACAGGGGTACGGGGCCAACGTCCTGACTTTC.

The chain carries TRBV19 and TRBJ2-2; tentatively, D is TRBD2 (7 bases). The CDR3 extends over 14 amino acids. V was shortened by 1 base and J by 6 bases, with 9 bases between the two germline ends. In germline, CDR1 is LNHDA, CDR2 SQIVND (reference sequence). In nucleotides, the CDR3 is TGTGCCAGTAGTATAGTCGGGGGGCCCGGGGAGCTGTTTTTT. Amino acids: CASSIVGGPGELFF.

The rearrangement joins TRBV6-5 to TRBJ1-1; D gene unclear. The germline V gene encodes CDR1 MNHEY and CDR2 SVGAGI. This CDR3 has 14 residues. V was pared by 5 bases and J by 3 bases, with 13 bases between. CDR3 bases: TGTGCCAGCAGTCCCCTGGACTGGGACACTGAAGCTTTCTTT. Translation: CASSPLDWDTEAFF.

V and J are TRBV5-4 and TRBJ2-2, with D possibly TRBD2 on 6 matching bases. The CDR3 has 16 residues. V was trimmed by 3 bases and J by 6 bases, leaving 18 bases between them. CDR1 and CDR2 from the germline V gene are SGHNT and YYREEE (reference sequence). The CDR3 is CASSSFVGGSPGELFF. The DNA of the CDR3 is TGTGCCAGCAGCTCCTTTGTCGGGGGTTCACCCGGGGAGCTGTTTTTT.

The chain joins TRBV12-3 or TRBV12-4 to TRBJ1-3; D not resolved. V lost 0 bases and J lost 8, with 8 bases in between. The CDR3 is 13 amino acids. This CDR3 reads CASSLAPRDTIYF. As DNA, the CDR3 is TGTGCCAGCAGTTTAGCGCCGAGAGACACCATATATTTT.

The chain has TRBV25-1 and TRBJ2-1; 13 bases match TRBD2. Per the germline V gene, CDR1 is MGHDK and CDR2 is SYGVNS. CDR3 size: 17 residues. With 4 bases clipped from V and 7 bases from J, the junction kept 10 bases outside the gene matches. In nucleotides, the CDR3 is TGTGCCAGCAGTGGGAGACTAGCGGGGGGCCAGGGGAATGAGCAGTTCTTC. Amino acid sequence: CASSGRLAGGQGNEQFF. Full variable domain (remainder filled in from reference TRBV25-1 and TRBJ2-1): EADIYQTPRYLVIGTGKKITLECSQTMGHDKMYWYQQDPGMELHLIHYSYGVNSTEKGDLSSESTVSRIRTEHFPLTLESARPSHTSQYLCASSGRLAGGQGNEQFFGPGTRLTVL.

This sequence joins TRBV18 and TRBJ1-5; D uncertain. This CDR3 region has 13 residues. With 0 bases removed from V and 6 bases from J, the gap between germline ends came to 6 bases. Germline V gene data show CDR1 as KGHSH and CDR2 as LQKENI. CDR3 in DNA: TGTGCCAGCTCACCACCTCGCGGTCAGCCCCAGCATTTT. Its translation is CASSPPRGQPQHF.

The chain carries TRBV27 and TRBJ2-7; 12 bases map to TRBD2. CDR3 length: 15 residues. The V and J ends lost 4 bases and 4 bases, in that order; junction bases with no gene match: 5. Per the germline V gene, CDR1 is MNHEY and CDR2 is SMNVEV (reference sequence). The CDR3 loop reads CASSSRTSGAYEQYF. The DNA for the CDR3 is TGTGCCAGCAGTTCCCGGACTAGCGGGGCATACGAGCAGTACTTC.

The rearrangement uses TRBV2 and TRBJ1-2; 7 bases are shared with TRBD1. After removal of 6 bases from V and 1 base from J, the junction contained 5 bases not matched to a gene. The CDR3 runs to 14 residues. Germline V CDR1 and CDR2: SNHLY, FYNNEI. The CDR3 region has the DNA TGTGCCAGCAGGGCAGGGGGTAATAACTATGGCTACACCTTC. Translated, it gives CASRAGGNNYGYTF.

The chain carries TRBV14 and TRBJ1-6; 9 bases match TRBD1. The germline CDR1 and CDR2 sequences are SGHDN and FVKESK. V lost 4 bases, J lost 9 bases, and 1 base stayed unmatched. This CDR3 comprises 13 residues. In nucleotides, the CDR3 is TGTGCCAGCAGCCGACAGGGGGGTTCACCCCTCCACTTT. Translating it yields CASSRQGGSPLHF. Combining the CDR3 with reference TRBV14 and TRBJ1-6 gives the whole variable domain EAGVTQFPSHSVIEKGQTVTLRCDPISGHDNLYWYRRVMGKEIKFLLHFVKESKQDESGMPNNRFLAERTGGTYSTLKVQPAELEDSGVYFCASSRQGGSPLHFGNGTRLTVT.

J is TRBJ2-1 and V is TRBV11-1, with a weak D call TRBD2 (6 bases). Trimming left V 5 bases short and J 0 bases short, with 14 bases between. The germline gives CDR1 SGHAT, CDR2 FQDESV (reference sequence). The CDR3 has 16 residues. CDR3 sequence (DNA): TGTGCCAGCAGCCTCGAGGAGGGAAGCTCCTACAATGAGCAGTTCTTC. Protein product: CASSLEEGSSYNEQFF.

This clone was seen once. V is TRBV15 and J is TRBJ2-3, with 7 bases matching TRBD1. Germline assignment: CDR1 LNHNV and CDR2 YYDKDF (reference sequence). The CDR3 loop spans 16 amino acids. J lost 1 base, V lost 1 base, and 5 bases had no gene match. CDR3 protein: CATSRGLGQGTDTQYF. The CDR3 coding sequence is TGTGCCACCAGCAGAGGATTAGGACAGGGCACAGATACGCAGTATTTT.